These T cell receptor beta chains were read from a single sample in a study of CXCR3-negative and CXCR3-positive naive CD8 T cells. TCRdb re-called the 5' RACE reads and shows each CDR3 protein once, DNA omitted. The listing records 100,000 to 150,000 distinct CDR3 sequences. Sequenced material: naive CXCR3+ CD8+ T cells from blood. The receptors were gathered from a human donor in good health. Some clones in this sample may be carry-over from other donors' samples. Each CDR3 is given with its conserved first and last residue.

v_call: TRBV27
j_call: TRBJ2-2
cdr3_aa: CASSFGTGGTGELFF

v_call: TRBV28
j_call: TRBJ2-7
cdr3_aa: CASGLVYEQYF

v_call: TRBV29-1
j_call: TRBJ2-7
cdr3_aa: CSVEMVGTYEQYF

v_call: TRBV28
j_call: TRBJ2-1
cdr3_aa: CASSLRGTSWDPEQFF

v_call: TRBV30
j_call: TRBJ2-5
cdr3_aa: CAWIHGPSGGENQETQYF

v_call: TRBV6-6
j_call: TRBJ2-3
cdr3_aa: CASSPPAGGGTDTQYF

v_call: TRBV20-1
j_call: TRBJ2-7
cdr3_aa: CSASGVYEQYF

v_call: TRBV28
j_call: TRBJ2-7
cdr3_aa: CASSYSGTYEQYF

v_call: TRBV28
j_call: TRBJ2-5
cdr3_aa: CASTSGTGLQETQYF

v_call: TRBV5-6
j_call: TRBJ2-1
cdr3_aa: CASSSPDLYNEQFF

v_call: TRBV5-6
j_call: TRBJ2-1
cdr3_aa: CASSLANPAGEQFF

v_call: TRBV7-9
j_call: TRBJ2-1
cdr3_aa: CASSPPGSSYNEQFF

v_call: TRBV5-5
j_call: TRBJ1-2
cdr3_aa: CASSFYSSVGYGYTF

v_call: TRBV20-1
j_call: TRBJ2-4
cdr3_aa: CSAPYGNIQYF

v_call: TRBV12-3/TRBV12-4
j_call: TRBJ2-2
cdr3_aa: CASSFISGELFF

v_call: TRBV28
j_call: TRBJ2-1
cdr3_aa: CAMGSFVSQFF

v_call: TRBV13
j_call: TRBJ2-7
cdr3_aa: CASSFFGGASRYEQYF

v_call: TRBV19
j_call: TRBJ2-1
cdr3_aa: CASRSGAYNEQFF

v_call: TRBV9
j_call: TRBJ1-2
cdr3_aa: CASSVADRIANYGYTF

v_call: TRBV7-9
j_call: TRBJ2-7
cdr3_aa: CASSLGVEEQYF

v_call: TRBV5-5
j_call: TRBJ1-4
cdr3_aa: CASSLRRTPNEKLFF

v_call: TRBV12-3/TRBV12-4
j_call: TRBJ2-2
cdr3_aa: CASSLLRSTGELFF

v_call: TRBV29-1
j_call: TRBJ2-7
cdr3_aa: CSVEWDSYEQYF

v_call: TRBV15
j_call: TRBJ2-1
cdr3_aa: CATSAGRVSYNEQFF

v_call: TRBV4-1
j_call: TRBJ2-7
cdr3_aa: CASSQVTGELYEQYF

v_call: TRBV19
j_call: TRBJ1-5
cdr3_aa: CASSLDGGNNQPQHF

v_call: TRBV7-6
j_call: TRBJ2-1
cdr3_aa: CASSFSTGGTRINEQFF

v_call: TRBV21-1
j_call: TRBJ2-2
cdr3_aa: CASSVGTSGRAQRTGELFF

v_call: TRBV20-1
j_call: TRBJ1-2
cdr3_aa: CSADPGQGTYRDGYTF

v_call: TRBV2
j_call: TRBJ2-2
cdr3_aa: CASSEGMGRVTGELFF

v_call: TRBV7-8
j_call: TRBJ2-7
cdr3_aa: CASSLLSLGWPEQYF

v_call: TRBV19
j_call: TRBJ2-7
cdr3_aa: CASSAGQGSSYEQYF

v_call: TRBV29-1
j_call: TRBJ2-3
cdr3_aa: CSVVMREADTQYF

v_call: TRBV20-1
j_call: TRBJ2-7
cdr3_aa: CSARWGYEQYF

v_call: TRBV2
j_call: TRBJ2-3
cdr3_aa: CASSARQADTQYF

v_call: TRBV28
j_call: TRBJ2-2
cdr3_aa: CASSQSPSGSHTGELFF

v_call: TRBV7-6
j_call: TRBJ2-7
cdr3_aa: CASSPGLAGGPSSYEQYF

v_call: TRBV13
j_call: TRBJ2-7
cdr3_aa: CASSLGRVAGGAADEQYF

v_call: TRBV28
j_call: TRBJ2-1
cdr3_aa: CASSLAGGSSYNEQFF

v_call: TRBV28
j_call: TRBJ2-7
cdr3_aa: CASSSRLAGALGEQYF

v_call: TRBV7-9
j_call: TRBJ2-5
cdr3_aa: CASSLPETQYF

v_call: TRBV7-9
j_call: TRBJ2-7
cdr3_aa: CASSRTGGIYEQYF

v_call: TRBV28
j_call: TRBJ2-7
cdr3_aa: CASSFRGLASYEQYF

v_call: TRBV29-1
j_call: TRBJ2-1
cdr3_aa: CSPGPAGGLRQFF

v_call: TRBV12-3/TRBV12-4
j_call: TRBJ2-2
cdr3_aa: CASSLTDRDTGELFF

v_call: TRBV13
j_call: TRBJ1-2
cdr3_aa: CASSWDRSSYGYTF

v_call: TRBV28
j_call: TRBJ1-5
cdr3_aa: CASTHDGYQPQHF

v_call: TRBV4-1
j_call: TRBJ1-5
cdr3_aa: CASSFNQGDSNQPQHF

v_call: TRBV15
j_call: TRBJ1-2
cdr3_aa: CATRNTDGRNYGYTF

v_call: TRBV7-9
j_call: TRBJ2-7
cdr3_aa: CASSLRQGSYEQYF

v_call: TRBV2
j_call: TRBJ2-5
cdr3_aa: CASSETTGIFGETQYF

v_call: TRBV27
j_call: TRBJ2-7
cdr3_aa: CASSLMPGPYEQYF

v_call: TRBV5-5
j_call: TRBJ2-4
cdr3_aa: CASSLDRGRYDIQYF

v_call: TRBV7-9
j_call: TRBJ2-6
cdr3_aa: CASSLPGAGANVLTF

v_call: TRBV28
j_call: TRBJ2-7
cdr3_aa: CASTRAGRSEQYF

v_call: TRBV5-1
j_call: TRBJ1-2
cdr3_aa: CASTSSGGWDGYTF